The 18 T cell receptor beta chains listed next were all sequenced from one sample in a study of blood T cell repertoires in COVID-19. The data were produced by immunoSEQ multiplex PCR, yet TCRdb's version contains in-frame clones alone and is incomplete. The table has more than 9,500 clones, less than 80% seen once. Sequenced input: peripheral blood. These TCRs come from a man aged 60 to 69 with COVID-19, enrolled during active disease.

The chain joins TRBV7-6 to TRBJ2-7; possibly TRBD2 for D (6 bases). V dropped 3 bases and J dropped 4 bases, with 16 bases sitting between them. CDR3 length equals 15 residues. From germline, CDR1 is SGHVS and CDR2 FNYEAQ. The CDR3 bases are TGTGCCAGCAGCTTTAGGGTAGCGGCAAATTACGAGCAGTACGTC. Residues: CASSFRVAANYEQYV.

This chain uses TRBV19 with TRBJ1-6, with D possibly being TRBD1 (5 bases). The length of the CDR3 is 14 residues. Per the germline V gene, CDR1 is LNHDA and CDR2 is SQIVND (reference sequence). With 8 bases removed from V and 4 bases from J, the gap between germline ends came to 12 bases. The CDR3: CASASTAYNSPLHF. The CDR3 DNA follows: TGTGCCAGTGCCTCGACAGCTTATAATTCACCCCTCCACTTT.

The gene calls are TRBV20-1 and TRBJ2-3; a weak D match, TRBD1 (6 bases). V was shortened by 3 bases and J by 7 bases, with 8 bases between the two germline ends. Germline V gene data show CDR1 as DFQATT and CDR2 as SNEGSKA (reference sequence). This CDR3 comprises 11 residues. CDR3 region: CSARDSYTQYF. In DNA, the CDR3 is TGCAGTGCTAGGGACAGCTATACGCAGTATTTT.

CDR3 coding DNA: TGTGCCAGCAGTACAGTACTAGCGGGGGGGCCGGCAGATACGCAGTATTTT. It codes for CASSTVLAGGPADTQYF. This sequence joins TRBV28 and TRBJ2-3; 13 bases align to TRBD2. Germline-derived CDR1 and CDR2 are MDHEN and SYDVKM. The CDR3 covers 17 residues. With 5 bases clipped from V and 4 bases from J, the junction kept 9 bases outside the gene matches.

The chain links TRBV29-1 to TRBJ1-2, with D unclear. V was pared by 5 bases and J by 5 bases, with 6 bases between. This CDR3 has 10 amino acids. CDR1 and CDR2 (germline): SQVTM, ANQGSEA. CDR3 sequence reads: CSVSEYGYTF. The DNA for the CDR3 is TGCAGCGTTTCTGAGTATGGCTACACCTTC.

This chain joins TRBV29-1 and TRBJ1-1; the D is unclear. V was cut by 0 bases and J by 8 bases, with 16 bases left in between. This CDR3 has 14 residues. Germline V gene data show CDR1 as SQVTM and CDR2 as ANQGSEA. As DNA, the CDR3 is TGCAGCGTTGAAGATTACGGTTTGGGCATGGAAGCTTTCTTT. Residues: CSVEDYGLGMEAFF.

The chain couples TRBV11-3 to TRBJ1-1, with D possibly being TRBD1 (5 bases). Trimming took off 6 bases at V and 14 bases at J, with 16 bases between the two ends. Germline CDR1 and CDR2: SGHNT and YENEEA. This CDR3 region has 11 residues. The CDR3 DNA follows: TGTGCCAGCAGTAAACAGGAGACCAGCTTCTTT. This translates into CASSKQETSFF.

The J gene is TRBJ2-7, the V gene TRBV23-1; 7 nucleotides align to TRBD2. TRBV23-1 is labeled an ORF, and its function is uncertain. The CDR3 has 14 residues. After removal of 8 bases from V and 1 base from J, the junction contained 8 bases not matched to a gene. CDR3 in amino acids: CASGPAGRSYEQYV. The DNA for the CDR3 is TGCGCCAGCGGACCAGCGGGAAGGTCCTACGAGCAGTACGTC.

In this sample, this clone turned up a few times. The CDR3: CASSLFAGQDGYTF. DNA for the CDR3: TGTGCCAGCAGTTTATTCGCAGGGCAAGATGGCTACACCTTC. The rearrangement links TRBV28 to TRBJ1-2; the D gene is possibly TRBD1 (5 bases). The germline V gene encodes CDR1 MDHEN and CDR2 SYDVKM. This CDR3 comprises 14 residues. Trimming cost V 1 base and J 6 bases, with 12 bases left between them.

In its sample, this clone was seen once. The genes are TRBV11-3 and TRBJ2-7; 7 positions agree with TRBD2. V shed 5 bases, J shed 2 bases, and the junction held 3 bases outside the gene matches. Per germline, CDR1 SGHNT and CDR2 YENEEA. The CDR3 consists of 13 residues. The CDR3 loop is CASSLAAAYEQYV. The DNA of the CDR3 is TGTGCCAGCAGCCTAGCGGCGGCCTACGAGCAGTACGTC.

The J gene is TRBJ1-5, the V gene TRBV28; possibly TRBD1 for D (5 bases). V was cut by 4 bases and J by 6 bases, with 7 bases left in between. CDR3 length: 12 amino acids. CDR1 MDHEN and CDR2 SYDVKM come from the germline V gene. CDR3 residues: CASSSGGQPQHF. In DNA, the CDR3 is TGTGCCAGCAGTTCCGGGGGTCAGCCCCAGCATTTT.

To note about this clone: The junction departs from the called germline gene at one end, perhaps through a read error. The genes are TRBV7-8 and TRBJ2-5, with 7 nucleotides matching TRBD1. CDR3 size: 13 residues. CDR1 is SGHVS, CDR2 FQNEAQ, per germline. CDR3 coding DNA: TGTGCCTGCAGCTTAGACCGAGGGGGCACCCAGTACTTC. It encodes CACSLDRGGTQYF.

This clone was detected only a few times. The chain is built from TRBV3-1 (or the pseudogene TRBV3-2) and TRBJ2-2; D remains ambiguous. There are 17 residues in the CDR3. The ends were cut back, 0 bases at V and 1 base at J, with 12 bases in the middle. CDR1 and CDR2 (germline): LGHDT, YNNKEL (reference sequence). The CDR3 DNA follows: TGTGCCAGCAGCCAAGATATGACTGGATTGAACACCGGGGAGCTGTTTTTT. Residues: CASSQDMTGLNTGELFF.

This CDR3 is CASSLLGFGGNTEAFF. CDR3 DNA: TGTGCCAGCAGCTTGTTGGGTTTCGGAGGGAACACTGAAGCTTTCTTT. This sequence joins TRBV5-8 and TRBJ1-1, with no clear D. V gave up 1 base and J gave up 1 base, with 14 bases separating them. The CDR3 length is 16 residues. From germline, CDR1 is SGHTS and CDR2 YDEGEE. Complete variable domain (other parts from reference TRBV5-8 and TRBJ1-1): EAGVTQSPTHLIKTRGQQATLRCSPISGHTSVYWYQQALGLGLQFLLWYDEGEERNRGNFPPRFSGRQFPNYSSELNVNALELEDSALYLCASSLLGFGGNTEAFFGQGTRLTVV.

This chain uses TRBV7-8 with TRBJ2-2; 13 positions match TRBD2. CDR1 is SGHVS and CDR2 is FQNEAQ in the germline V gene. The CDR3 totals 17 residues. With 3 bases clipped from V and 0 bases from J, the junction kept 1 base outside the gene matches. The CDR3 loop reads CASSLTSGRPNTGELFF. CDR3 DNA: TGTGCCAGCAGCTTGACTAGCGGGAGGCCGAACACCGGGGAGCTGTTTTTT.

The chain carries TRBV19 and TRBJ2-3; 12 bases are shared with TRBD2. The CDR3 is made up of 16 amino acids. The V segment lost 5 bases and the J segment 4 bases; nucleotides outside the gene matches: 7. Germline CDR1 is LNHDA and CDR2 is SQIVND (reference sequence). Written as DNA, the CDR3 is TGTGCCAGTAGTGGGGGGACTAGCGGGCTTGCAGATACGCAGTATTTT. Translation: CASSGGTSGLADTQYF.

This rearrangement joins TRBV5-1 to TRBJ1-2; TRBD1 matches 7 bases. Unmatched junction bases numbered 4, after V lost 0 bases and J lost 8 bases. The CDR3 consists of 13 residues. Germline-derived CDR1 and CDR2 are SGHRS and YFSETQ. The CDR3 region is CASSLVGQHGYTF. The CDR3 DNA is TGCGCCAGCAGCTTGGTGGGACAGCACGGCTACACCTTC.

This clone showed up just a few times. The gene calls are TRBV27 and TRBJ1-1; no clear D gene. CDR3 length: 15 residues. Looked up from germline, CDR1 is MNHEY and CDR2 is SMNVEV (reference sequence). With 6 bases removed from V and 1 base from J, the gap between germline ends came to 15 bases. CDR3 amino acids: CASSPAGVRNTEAFF. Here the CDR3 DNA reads TGTGCCAGCAGCCCAGCGGGCGTGAGGAACACTGAAGCTTTCTTT.